The 19 T cell receptor beta chains listed next were all sequenced from one sample in a study of technical replicates of blood from a handful of donors. Assay: immunoSEQ multiplex PCR; the TCRdb copy retains only in-frame clones and omits some. Of 55,000 to 80,000 clones detected, 92% appear once; the ten largest clones hold 0.42%. Sequenced: T cells isolated from PBMCs. These receptor sequences come from a human donor in good health.

The V and J genes are TRBV4-2 and TRBJ2-3, with D tentatively TRBD2 (6 bases). Germline V gene lookup returns CDR1 LGHNA and CDR2 YNFKEQ. The germline V and J ends were trimmed by 0 bases and 3 bases, with 13 bases remaining between them. The CDR3 spans 16 residues. The CDR3 sequence is CASSQERGRLTDTQYF. In DNA, the CDR3 is TGTGCCAGCAGCCAAGAGCGGGGCAGATTAACAGATACGCAGTATTTT.

This clone was seen only once. The J gene is TRBJ1-2, the V gene TRBV9; tentative D call: TRBD1 (6 bases). V shed 3 bases and J shed 8 bases, with 20 bases lying between them. The CDR3 contains 15 residues. Per the germline V gene, CDR1 is SGDLS and CDR2 is YYNGEE. CDR3 bases: TGTGCCAGCAGCGAGGGGAGGGGGGAGATCGGAGGCTACACCTTC. Protein: CASSEGRGEIGGYTF.

This chain uses TRBV7-2 with TRBJ2-2; 10 bases map to TRBD2. The germline V gene has CDR1 SGHTA and CDR2 FQGNSA. Trimming cost V 4 bases and J 1 base; bases outside gene matches: 3. This CDR3 is 16 amino acids long. The CDR3 bases are TGTGCCAGCAGCTCTAGGACTAGCGGGAACACCGGGGAGCTGTTTTTT. Translation: CASSSRTSGNTGELFF.

The chain couples TRBV4-1 to TRBJ1-1; 9 bases agree with TRBD1. CDR1 and CDR2 from the germline V gene are MGHRA and YSYEKL. Unmatched junction bases numbered 5, after V lost 3 bases and J lost 3 bases. CDR3 length: 15 amino acids. Here the CDR3 DNA reads TGCGCCAGCAGCCAGACCTGGACAGGGGACACTGAAGCTTTCTTT. It yields the protein CASSQTWTGDTEAFF.

The V gene is TRBV2, the J gene TRBJ2-7, with D maybe TRBD1 (5 bases). The ends were cut back, 4 bases at V and 4 bases at J, with 11 bases in the middle. The CDR3 runs 13 residues. The germline V gene encodes CDR1 SNHLY and CDR2 FYNNEI. Here the CDR3 DNA reads TGTGCCAGCAGTGGAGTCGACAGTTACGAGCAGTACTTC. Its translation: CASSGVDSYEQYF.

The rearrangement links TRBV30 to TRBJ2-1; 14 nucleotides agree with TRBD2. Trimming cost V 2 bases and J 6 bases; bases outside gene matches: 3. The CDR3 is 15 amino acids. CDR1 and CDR2 (germline): GTSNPN, SVGIG (reference sequence). CDR3 region: CAWSPGTSGSNEQFF. CDR3 sequence (DNA): TGTGCCTGGAGTCCGGGGACTAGCGGGAGCAATGAGCAGTTCTTC.

This sequence joins TRBV30 and TRBJ1-4, with TRBD1 identical over 7 bases. Germline-derived CDR1 and CDR2 are GTSNPN and SVGIG (reference sequence). Germline trimming cut 1 base from V and 7 bases from J; bases unmatched to any gene: 0. This CDR3 is built from 12 residues. CDR3 residues: CAWSGQGEKLFF. DNA of the CDR3: TGTGCCTGGAGTGGACAGGGTGAAAAACTGTTTTTT.

V and J are TRBV15 and TRBJ1-4; D not certain. The V end lost 5 bases, the J end lost 8 bases, and 18 bases lay between the germline ends. Germline V lookup: CDR1 LNHNV, CDR2 YYDKDF (reference sequence). The CDR3 runs 15 residues. As DNA, the CDR3 is TGTGCCACCAGCGTTTACATGGAGGGTGAGGAAAAACTGTTTTTT. It yields the protein CATSVYMEGEEKLFF.

This clone was picked up one time. V is TRBV6-5 and J is TRBJ2-1; maybe TRBD2 (6 bases). From germline, CDR1 is MNHEY and CDR2 SVGAGI. The V gene lost 0 bases and the J gene lost 13 bases, with 13 bases spanning the gap. The CDR3 runs to 13 residues. CDR3 region: CASSYSLETRQFF. The CDR3 coding sequence is TGTGCCAGCAGTTACTCACTTGAGACTAGACAGTTCTTC.

The chain is built from TRBV9 and TRBJ2-7; perhaps TRBD2 as D (5 bases). The germline CDR1 and CDR2 sequences are SGDLS and YYNGEE. CDR3 size: 14 residues. Trimming took off 3 bases at V and 3 bases at J, with 13 bases between the two ends. The CDR3 sequence: CASSAGYGDYEQYF. The CDR3 DNA reads TGTGCCAGCAGCGCGGGGTACGGAGACTACGAGCAGTACTTC.

The V call is TRBV6-5, the J call TRBJ1-2; D not resolved. Germline V gene data show CDR1 as MNHEY and CDR2 as SVGAGI. V lost 2 bases and J 5 bases, leaving 12 bases between the germline ends. This CDR3 has 14 amino acids. CDR3 sequence reads: CASSYRSTGYGYTF. The CDR3 DNA reads as TGTGCCAGCAGTTACCGATCAACGGGATATGGCTACACCTTC.

V gene TRBV7-9 combines with J gene TRBJ2-7; D ambiguous. With 4 bases removed from V and 3 bases from J, the gap between germline ends came to 4 bases. Looked up from germline, CDR1 is SEHNR and CDR2 is FQNEAQ (reference sequence). This CDR3 comprises 11 residues. As DNA, the CDR3 is TGTGCCAGCAGCTCGGTCTACGAGCAGTACTTC. Translated, it gives CASSSVYEQYF.

The V gene is TRBV5-1, the J gene TRBJ2-1; TRBD1 might be the D (6 bases). Germline CDR1 reads SGHRS; CDR2 reads YFSETQ. This CDR3 has 14 residues. Trimming stripped 4 bases from V and 3 bases from J, with 11 bases between. The CDR3 nucleotides are TGCGCCAGCAGCACCCGACAGGACTACAATGAGCAGTTCTTC. It specifies CASSTRQDYNEQFF.

This rearrangement joins TRBV7-6 to TRBJ2-1, with 13 bases fitting TRBD2. The germline gives CDR1 SGHVS, CDR2 FNYEAQ. The ends lost 3 bases at V and 10 bases at J; junction bases unmatched: 9. The CDR3 totals 16 residues. This CDR3 reads CASSFGLAGEVGEQFF. The CDR3, as DNA: TGTGCCAGCAGCTTTGGACTAGCGGGAGAAGTAGGCGAGCAGTTCTTC.

V is TRBV12-5 and J is TRBJ2-3; D remains unclear. Deletions cut 2 bases from V and 1 base from J, with 10 bases between. The germline CDR1 and CDR2 sequences are LGHNT and FRNRAP. The CDR3 totals 15 residues. The CDR3 loop is CASGLPASGTDTQYF. The CDR3 DNA reads as TGTGCTAGTGGTTTGCCCGCGTCGGGCACAGATACGCAGTATTTT.

The V and J genes are TRBV30 and TRBJ2-1; 7 positions agree with TRBD2. This CDR3 is built from 16 residues. Germline assignment: CDR1 GTSNPN and CDR2 SVGIG (reference sequence). With 3 bases clipped from V and 2 bases from J, the junction kept 10 bases outside the gene matches. The CDR3 DNA reads as TGTGCCTGGAGAGGAGGGCTAGCGGCCCCCTACAATGAGCAGTTCTTC. Encoded protein: CAWRGGLAAPYNEQFF.

This chain links TRBV27 with TRBJ2-7; TRBD2 is a possible D gene (5 bases). CDR3 length equals 11 residues. Trimming pared 3 bases from V and 5 bases from J, leaving 5 bases between. The germline V gene encodes CDR1 MNHEY and CDR2 SMNVEV (reference sequence). The CDR3 sequence: CASSLGDEQYF. CDR3 bases: TGTGCCAGCAGTTTGGGAGACGAGCAGTACTTC.

V usage is TRBV19 and J usage is TRBJ2-7, with D perhaps TRBD2 (6 bases). V lost 3 bases to trimming and J lost 5 bases, with 11 bases between them. The germline V gene has CDR1 LNHDA and CDR2 SQIVND (reference sequence). This CDR3 is built from 13 residues. CDR3 bases: TGTGCCAGTAGTATGGGATGGGGGGACGAGCAGTACTTC. Protein product: CASSMGWGDEQYF.

V and J are TRBV7-9 and TRBJ1-2, with D tentatively TRBD1 (6 bases). Deletions cut 4 bases from V and 6 bases from J, with 9 bases between. The CDR3 spans 12 residues. The germline V gene encodes CDR1 SEHNR and CDR2 FQNEAQ (reference sequence). The CDR3: CASSYQGHGYTF. The CDR3 DNA follows: TGTGCCAGCAGCTACCAGGGGCATGGCTACACCTTC.